This TCR beta chain stems from a study of tumor-infiltrating lymphocytes in localized non-small cell lung cancer. Study-wide findings and caveats: Tumors had more T cell infiltration than uninvolved lung, per TCRbeta sequencing and CD3 counts. Only some patients had TCR sequencing, depending on available tissue.

The CDR3 spans 12 residues. V gave up 8 bases and J gave up 4 bases; unmatched junction bases: 3. From germline, CDR1 is MGHDK and CDR2 SYGVNS. Measured with immunoSEQ multiplex PCR; TCRdb has only the in-frame clones, and not every one. The profile shows some 15,000 clones, 40% to 45% of them singletons. Details on this clone: Its antigen is unidentified.

V usage is TRBV25-1 and J usage is TRBJ2-7; 9 bases align to TRBD1. The receptor was derived from a human donor with non-small cell lung cancer. The source material was lung tumor tissue. In DNA form, the CDR3 reads TGTGCCAGCGCGGGACAGGGATACGAGCAGTACTTC. Protein product: CASAGQGYEQYF.